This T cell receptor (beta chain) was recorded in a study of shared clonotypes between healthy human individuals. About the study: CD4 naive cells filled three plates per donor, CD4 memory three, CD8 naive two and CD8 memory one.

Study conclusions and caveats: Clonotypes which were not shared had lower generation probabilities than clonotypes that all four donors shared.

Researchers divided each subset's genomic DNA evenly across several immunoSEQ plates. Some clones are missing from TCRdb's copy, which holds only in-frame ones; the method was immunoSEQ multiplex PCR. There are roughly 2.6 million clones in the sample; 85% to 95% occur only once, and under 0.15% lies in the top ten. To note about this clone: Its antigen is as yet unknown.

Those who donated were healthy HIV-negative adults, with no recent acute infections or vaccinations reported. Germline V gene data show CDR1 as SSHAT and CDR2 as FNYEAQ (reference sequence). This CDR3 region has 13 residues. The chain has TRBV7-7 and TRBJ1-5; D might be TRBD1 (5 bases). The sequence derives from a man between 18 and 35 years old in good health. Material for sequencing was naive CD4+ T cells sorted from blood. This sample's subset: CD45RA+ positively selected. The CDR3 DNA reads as TGTGCTAGCCCGGACGAACGGGGGCAGCCCCAGCATTTT. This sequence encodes CASPDERGQPQHF. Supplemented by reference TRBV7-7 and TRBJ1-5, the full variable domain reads GAGVSQSPRYKVTKRGQDVTLRCDPISSHATLYWYQQALGQGPEFLTYFNYEAQPDKSGLPSDRFSAERPEGSISTLTIQRTEQRDSAMYRCASPDERGQPQHFGDGTRLSIL.